The rows below give T cell receptor beta chains drawn from one sample of a study of blood T cell repertoires in COVID-19. TCRdb's copy holds only in-frame clones and misses some; the assay was immunoSEQ multiplex PCR. The sample has 150,000 to 200,000 clones; approximately 86% are singletons. Sequenced material: peripheral blood. The source of these receptors is a man younger than 35 with acute or convalescent COVID-19. CDR3s include the opening cysteine and the closing phenylalanine or tryptophan. D genes are given only for firm matches.

D gene,J gene,V gene,CDR3 length,CDR3 DNA,CDR3 protein
TRBD2,TRBJ2-2,TRBV11-2,15,TGTGCCAGCAGCTCCCCCCGGGACTACAACGGGGAGCTGTTTTTT,CASSSPRDYNGELFF
TRBD2,TRBJ2-5,TRBV5-4,16,TGTGCCAGCTCAGGACTAGCGGGGGGCCGGGAAGAGACCCAGTACTTC,CASSGLAGGREETQYF
TRBD2,TRBJ2-1,TRBV7-2,18,TGTGCCAGCAGCCTCAGACTAGCGGGGGGCTTCTCCTACAATGAGCAGTTCTTC,CASSLRLAGGFSYNEQFF
NA,TRBJ1-2,TRBV19,12,TGTGCCAGTAGAGTGGGCTCCCATGGCTACACCTTC,CASRVGSHGYTF
TRBD1,TRBJ1-3,TRBV18,16,TGTGCCAGCTCACCACCCGTGGGACAGCACGTAAACACCATATATTTT,CASSPPVGQHVNTIYF
NA,TRBJ2-1,TRBV18,11,TGTGCCAGCTCGGGGGGAAATGAGCAGTTCTTC,CASSGGNEQFF
TRBD1,TRBJ1-1,TRBV10-3,13,TGTGCCACCGGACAGGGCCAGAACACTGAAGCTTTCTTT,CATGQGQNTEAFF
TRBD1,TRBJ2-7,TRBV30,12,TGTGCCTGGAGCCCAGGGGGATCAAGACAGTACTTC,CAWSPGGSRQYF
TRBD1,TRBJ1-2,TRBV5-4,15,TGTGCCAGCAGCCCCGGGACAGGGTCAGGCTATGGCTACACCTTC,CASSPGTGSGYGYTF
NA,TRBJ2-7,TRBV29-1,12,TGCAGCGTGGGGGACAACACCTACGAGCAGTACTTC,CSVGDNTYEQYF